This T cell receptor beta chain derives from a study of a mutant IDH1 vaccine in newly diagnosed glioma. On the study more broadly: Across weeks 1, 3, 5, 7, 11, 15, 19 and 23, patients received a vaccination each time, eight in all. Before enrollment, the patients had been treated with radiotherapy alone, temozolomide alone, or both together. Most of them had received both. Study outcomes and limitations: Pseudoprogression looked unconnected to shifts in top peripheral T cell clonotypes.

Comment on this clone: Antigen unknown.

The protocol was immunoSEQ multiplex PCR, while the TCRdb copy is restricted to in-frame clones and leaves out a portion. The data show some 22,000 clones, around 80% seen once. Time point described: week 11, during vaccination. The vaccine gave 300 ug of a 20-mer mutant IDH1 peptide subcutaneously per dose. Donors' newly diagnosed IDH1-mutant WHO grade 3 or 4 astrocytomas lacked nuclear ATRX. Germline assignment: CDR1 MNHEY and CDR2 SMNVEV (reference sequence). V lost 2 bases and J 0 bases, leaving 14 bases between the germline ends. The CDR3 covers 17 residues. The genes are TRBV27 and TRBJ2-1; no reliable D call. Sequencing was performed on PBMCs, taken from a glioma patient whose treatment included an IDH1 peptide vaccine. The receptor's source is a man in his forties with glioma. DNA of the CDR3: TGTGCCAGCAGTTTAATGTCGGCGGAGAGCTCCTACAATGAGCAGTTCTTC. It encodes CASSLMSAESSYNEQFF.